This T cell receptor beta chain was sequenced in a study of shared T cell receptors in the human thymus. Germline V CDR1 and CDR2: SGHTA, FQGNSA. Trimming removed 3 bases at V and 0 bases at J, with 9 bases between. This CDR3 comprises 14 residues. Method: immunoSEQ multiplex PCR; TCRdb's copy keeps in-frame clones and lacks some. The data contain 550,000 to 800,000 clones, 70% to 90% of them singletons. This sample was shared with a second study, whose subject was human thymus T cells. Turning to that study: Thymic resections from corrective heart surgery supplied the tissue. Gene usage for V and J segments appeared biased in thymic and blood repertoires. Highly overlapping thymic repertoires in unrelated individuals were reported by related research.

The sequence was obtained from a girl under three years old with a congenital heart defect. The V call is TRBV7-2, the J call TRBJ2-7, with D tentatively TRBD1 (6 bases). Sequences were obtained from thymocytes. CDR3 DNA sequence: TGTGCCAGCAGCTTTGGGGGCCCCTCCTACGAGCAGTACTTC. Encoded protein: CASSFGGPSYEQYF.